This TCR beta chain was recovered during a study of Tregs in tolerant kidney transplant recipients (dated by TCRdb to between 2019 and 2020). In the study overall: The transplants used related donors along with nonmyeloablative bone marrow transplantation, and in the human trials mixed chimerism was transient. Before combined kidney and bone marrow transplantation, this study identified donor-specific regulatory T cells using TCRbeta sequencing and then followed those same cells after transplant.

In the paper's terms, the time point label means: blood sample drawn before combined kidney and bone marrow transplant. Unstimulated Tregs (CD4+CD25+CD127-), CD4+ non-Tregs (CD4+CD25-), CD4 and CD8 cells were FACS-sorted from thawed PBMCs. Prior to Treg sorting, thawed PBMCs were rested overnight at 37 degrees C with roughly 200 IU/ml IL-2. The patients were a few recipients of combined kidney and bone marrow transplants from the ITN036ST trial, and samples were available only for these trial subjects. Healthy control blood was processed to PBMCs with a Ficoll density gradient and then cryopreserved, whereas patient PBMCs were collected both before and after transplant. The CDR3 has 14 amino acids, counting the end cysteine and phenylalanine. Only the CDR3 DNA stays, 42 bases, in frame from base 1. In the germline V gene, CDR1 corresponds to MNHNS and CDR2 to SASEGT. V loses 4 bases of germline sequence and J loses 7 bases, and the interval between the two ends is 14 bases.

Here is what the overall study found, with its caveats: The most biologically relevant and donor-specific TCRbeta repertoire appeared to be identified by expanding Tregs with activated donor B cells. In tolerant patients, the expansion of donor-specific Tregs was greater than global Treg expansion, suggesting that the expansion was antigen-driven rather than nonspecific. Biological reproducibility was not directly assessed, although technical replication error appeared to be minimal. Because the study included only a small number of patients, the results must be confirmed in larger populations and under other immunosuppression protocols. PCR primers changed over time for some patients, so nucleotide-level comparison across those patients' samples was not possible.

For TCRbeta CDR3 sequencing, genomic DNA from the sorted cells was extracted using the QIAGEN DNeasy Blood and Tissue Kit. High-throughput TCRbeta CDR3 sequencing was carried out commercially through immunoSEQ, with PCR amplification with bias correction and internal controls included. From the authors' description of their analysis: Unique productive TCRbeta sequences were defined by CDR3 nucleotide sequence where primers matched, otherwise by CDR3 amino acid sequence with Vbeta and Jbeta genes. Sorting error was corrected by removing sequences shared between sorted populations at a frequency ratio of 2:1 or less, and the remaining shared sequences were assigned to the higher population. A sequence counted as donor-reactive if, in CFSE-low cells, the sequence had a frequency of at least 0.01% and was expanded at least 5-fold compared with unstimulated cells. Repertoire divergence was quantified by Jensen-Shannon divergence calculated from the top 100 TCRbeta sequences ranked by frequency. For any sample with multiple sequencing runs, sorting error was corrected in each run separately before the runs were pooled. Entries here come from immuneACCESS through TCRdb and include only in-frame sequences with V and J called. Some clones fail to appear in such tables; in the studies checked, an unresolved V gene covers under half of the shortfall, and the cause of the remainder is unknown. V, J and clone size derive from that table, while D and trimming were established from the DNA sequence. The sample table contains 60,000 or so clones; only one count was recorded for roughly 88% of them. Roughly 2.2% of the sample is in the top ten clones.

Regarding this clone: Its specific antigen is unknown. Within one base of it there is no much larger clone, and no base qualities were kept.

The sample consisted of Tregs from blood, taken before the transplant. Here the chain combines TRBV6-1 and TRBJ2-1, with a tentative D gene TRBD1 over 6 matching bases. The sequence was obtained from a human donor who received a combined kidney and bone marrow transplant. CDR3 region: CASSANRARNEQFF. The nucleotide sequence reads TGTGCCAGCAGTGCTAACAGGGCACGGAATGAGCAGTTCTTC.